This record looks at one T cell receptor beta chain sequence and its context. Its antigen is unidentified. This specimen belongs to a study of regulatory T cells in long-lasting Graves disease. At the level of the study: Over 5 years of antithyroid drugs with positive TSH receptor antibodies was taken to mean persistent Graves' disease.

Time point given: persistent/refractory GD, antithyroid drugs over 5 years with positive TRAb. PBMC-extracted RNA yielded the TCR library. Diagnosing Graves' disease relied on the American Thyroid Association guidelines. Germline assignment: CDR1 WNHNN and CDR2 SYGVQD (reference sequence). The CDR3 length is 16 residues. With 6 bases clipped from V and 1 base from J, the junction kept 9 bases outside the gene matches. Libraries of TCR beta came from iRepertoire HTBI primers plus Arm-PCR of CDR3 regions. Per the authors' pipeline: Looking across samples, the authors found roughly 58 TRBV and some 15 TRBJ segments. TCRdb itself ran the multiplex PCR reads through MiXCR, one entry per CDR3 protein. Here the V and J calls rest on TCRdb's processing, not on the authors' analysis. The sample holds over 650,000 distinct CDR3 sequences, around 32% seen once. Study findings and constraints: Study was limited to peripheral blood, excluding thyroid tissue.

Here the sequenced sample was peripheral blood mononuclear cells (PBMCs), taken when the disease was refractory, from a patient treated with antithyroid drugs. The V call is TRBV10-1, the J call TRBJ1-1; 9 nucleotides match TRBD1. This clonotype originated in a female donor with Graves disease. This CDR3 is CASSSGQGVWNTEAFF. The CDR3 bases are TGCGCCAGCAGCTCGGGACAGGGAGTCTGGAACACTGAAGCTTTCTTT.